A selection of T cell receptor beta chains follows, all from one sample in a study of T cell responses to AZD1222 COVID-19 vaccine. TCRdb's table, derived via immunoSEQ multiplex PCR, lists solely in-frame clones and lacks some. The sample consists of 170,000 or so clones, approximately 93% of them appearing once. The source material was peripheral blood, sampled on day 0 of AZD1222 vaccination. Receptors were obtained from an adult in good health. Each CDR3 is given with its conserved first and last residue. Fields, in order: D gene, V gene, J gene, CDR3 protein. The D gene is left open where the match is weak.

D: TRBD1; V: TRBV27; J: TRBJ2-7; CDR3: CASSSGQGPYEQYF
D: TRBD1; V: TRBV5-1; J: TRBJ1-5; CDR3: CASSLHVPQGGQPQHF
D: NA; V: TRBV11-2; J: TRBJ2-1; CDR3: CASSLGLLNEQFF
D: NA; V: TRBV6-5; J: TRBJ2-5; CDR3: CASSYASGQETQYF
D: TRBD1; V: TRBV2; J: TRBJ1-2; CDR3: CASRDRQGIHGYTF
D: TRBD1; V: TRBV6-5; J: TRBJ2-7; CDR3: CASSPRTGGGHEQYF
D: NA; V: TRBV6-6; J: TRBJ2-7; CDR3: CASSYSAGSGEQYF
D: NA; V: TRBV27; J: TRBJ1-1; CDR3: CASGDRGVNTEAFF
D: TRBD1; V: TRBV18; J: TRBJ1-4; CDR3: CASSSYSPGQGYEKLFF
D: NA; V: TRBV13; J: TRBJ1-2; CDR3: CASSLGSGYTF
D: TRBD2; V: TRBV4-2; J: TRBJ2-1; CDR3: CASSPGTSGGPYNEQFF
D: NA; V: TRBV6-5; J: TRBJ1-2; CDR3: CASRVQGGLGYTF
D: NA; V: TRBV27; J: TRBJ1-4; CDR3: CASSHLQINEKLFF
D: NA; V: TRBV12-3/TRBV12-4; J: TRBJ1-2; CDR3: CASSSTSDPAVTF
D: TRBD1; V: TRBV6-5; J: TRBJ1-2; CDR3: CASSSAGGYGYTF
D: TRBD1; V: TRBV18; J: TRBJ2-7; CDR3: CASSPGQNNYEQYF
D: TRBD1; V: TRBV6-4; J: TRBJ2-2; CDR3: CASSRDRRDTGELFF
D: NA; V: TRBV19; J: TRBJ1-1; CDR3: CASSHRQQGRRSEAFF
D: TRBD1; V: TRBV28; J: TRBJ1-5; CDR3: CASSSTRWTGGQPQHF
D: TRBD1; V: TRBV5-1; J: TRBJ1-4; CDR3: CASSNTGDEKLFF
D: TRBD2; V: TRBV5-1; J: TRBJ2-2; CDR3: CASSLEGLVGLPGELFF
D: NA; V: TRBV6-5; J: TRBJ1-2; CDR3: CASSPAMIRGYTF
D: NA; V: TRBV7-3; J: TRBJ1-4; CDR3: CASSLQAAPDEKLFF
D: NA; V: TRBV12-3/TRBV12-4; J: TRBJ2-1; CDR3: CASGGAFYNEQFF
D: NA; V: TRBV3-1/TRBV3-2; J: TRBJ1-1; CDR3: CASSPGLNTEAFF
D: NA; V: TRBV6-5; J: TRBJ1-1; CDR3: CASRVLGVNTEAFF